This is a list of T cell receptor beta chains from one sample in a study of T-cell memory formation after mild COVID-19. TCRdb reprocessed the 5' RACE reads with MiXCR, giving one entry per CDR3 protein. Altogether 300,000 to 350,000 distinct CDR3 sequences are present, roughly a fifth being singletons, with the ten largest covering roughly 20%. The material sequenced was PBMCs or a T cell subset sorted from them (not recorded which). The receptor source for this set is a man younger than 30 who had mild COVID-19 (a few samples of this study predate the infection). Cell type and time point are not known. CDR3s leave out the opening cysteine and the closing phenylalanine or tryptophan. Fields, in order: V gene, D gene, J gene, CDR3 protein. A D gene is named only where the DNA matches it firmly.

>TRBV5-1|TRBD2|TRBJ2-3
ASSLGRGGTDTQY
>TRBV9|NA|TRBJ2-7
ASSVEGSSYEQY
>TRBV20-1|TRBD2|TRBJ2-3
SARDRERGVDTQY
>TRBV20-1|TRBD2|TRBJ2-5
SASRPRLAGETQY
>TRBV9|TRBD1|TRBJ2-3
ASSVPGQGTDTQY
>TRBV10-2|TRBD2|TRBJ2-3
ASWGGETDTQY
>TRBV7-8|NA|TRBJ2-7
ASSWGRLSYEQY
>TRBV6-6|TRBD2|TRBJ2-3
ASSYLAGRADTQY
>TRBV2|TRBD1|TRBJ1-4
ASSEEGQGRGTNEKLF
>TRBV12-3/TRBV12-4|NA|TRBJ1-5
ASTEQGPREPQH
>TRBV12-3/TRBV12-4|TRBD1|TRBJ1-5
ASSFRQGDGQPQH
>TRBV11-2|NA|TRBJ1-1
ASIQGRNTEAF
>TRBV29-1|NA|TRBJ2-7
SVSQNYEQY
>TRBV7-9|TRBD1|TRBJ2-3
ASSLVTGEEDTQY
>TRBV24-1|NA|TRBJ2-2
ATSGGARTGELF
>TRBV29-1|NA|TRBJ1-2
SVVRGGYT
>TRBV10-3|TRBD2|TRBJ2-3
AISPSRGGTDTQY
>TRBV29-1|NA|TRBJ2-2
SVLTGGGSGELF
>TRBV7-9|NA|TRBJ2-3
ASSLATPAVDTQY
>TRBV9|TRBD1|TRBJ2-7
ASSFTDRHSYEQY
>TRBV28|NA|TRBJ1-4
ASDDRTYRV
>TRBV24-1|NA|TRBJ2-2
ATSDYQGNTGELF
>TRBV20-1|NA|TRBJ1-2
SASNPGLYGYT
>TRBV7-2|TRBD2|TRBJ2-3
ASRGGSTDTQY
>TRBV7-2|NA|TRBJ2-3
ASSPNGAITDTQY
>TRBV15|NA|TRBJ2-1
ATSTETHNEQF
>TRBV20-1|TRBD1|TRBJ2-7
SARVRQGISYEQY
>TRBV18|NA|TRBJ1-2
ASSTGFGNNYGYT
>TRBV4-1|NA|TRBJ2-5
ASSLQGTETQY
>TRBV29-1|NA|TRBJ1-4
SVAGLSGETNEKLF
>TRBV2|TRBD1|TRBJ2-2
ASLGAWTGDTGELF
>TRBV18|NA|TRBJ1-4
ASSPLGADEKLF
>TRBV7-3|NA|TRBJ2-5
ASSFGVAETQY
>TRBV6-5|TRBD1|TRBJ1-1
ASSYFPRDRGAF
>TRBV25-1|NA|TRBJ2-7
ASSEAHEQY
>TRBV7-8|TRBD1|TRBJ1-4
ASSTRTGYEKLF
>TRBV3-1|NA|TRBJ2-1
ASSQWGQYNEQF
>TRBV11-2|NA|TRBJ2-7
ASSLVFPTYEQY
>TRBV11-1|NA|TRBJ1-4
ASSSGHINEKLF
>TRBV28|NA|TRBJ2-1
ASNMTSAQF
>TRBV28|NA|TRBJ2-6
ASSIQASGANVLT
>TRBV6-2/TRBV6-3|TRBD1|TRBJ1-2
ASTEPRGNYGYT
>TRBV5-1|NA|TRBJ2-5
ASSLKETQY
>TRBV7-2|TRBD2|TRBJ2-5
ASSHPWAGGLETQY
>TRBV10-2|NA|TRBJ2-1
ASSVDTAQQF
>TRBV6-5|TRBD1|TRBJ2-3
ASRRQGSDTQY
>TRBV6-1|TRBD2|TRBJ2-3
ASSPSGSGGAWDTQY
>TRBV4-1|NA|TRBJ2-7
ASSQLSRSDYSYEQY
>TRBV4-1|TRBD1|TRBJ2-2
ASSHSPDRPGELF